Below, 27 T cell receptor beta chains from the same sample are listed, as sequenced in a study of cytomegalovirus exposure and HLA in healthy donors. The PCR had 60 Vbeta and 13 Jbeta primers. TCRdb keeps only in-frame clones here, not all; method: immunoSEQ multiplex PCR. The table lists approximately 140,000 clones, 82% of them singletons. Sequencing was carried out using PBMCs. The source is a man younger than 35 in good health and CMV-seropositive.

As DNA, the CDR3 is TGTGCCATCAGTGTCCCGGGACAGGGGCGTACCTACAATGAGCAGTTCTTC. Residues: CAISVPGQGRTYNEQFF. V and J are TRBV10-3 and TRBJ2-1; 10 nucleotides align to TRBD1. CDR3 size: 17 residues. The V gene end was trimmed by 4 bases and the J gene end by 2 bases; junction bases not matched to a gene: 8. The germline V gene has CDR1 ENHRY and CDR2 SYGVKD.

The V call is TRBV2, the J call TRBJ2-2; D is unclear. V gave up 1 base and J gave up 7 bases, with 13 bases separating them. The CDR3 is 15 amino acids. CDR1 is SNHLY and CDR2 is FYNNEI in the germline V gene. In DNA, the CDR3 is TGTGCCAGCAGTGAAGGGCTAGGTTTTAGCGGGGAGCTGTTTTTT. Encoded protein: CASSEGLGFSGELFF.

This sequence joins TRBV28 and TRBJ2-7; TRBD2 agrees at 7 bases. The V segment lost 2 bases and the J segment 1 base; nucleotides outside the gene matches: 8. Germline loops: CDR1 MDHEN, CDR2 SYDVKM. The CDR3 is made up of 16 amino acids. The DNA of the CDR3 is TGTGCCAGCAGTTTACTAGCGGCAGGGCTTTCCTACGAGCAGTACTTC. Amino acid sequence: CASSLLAAGLSYEQYF.

The chain couples TRBV5-6 to TRBJ2-5, with D possibly being TRBD1 (6 bases). Germline lookup yields CDR1 SGHDT and CDR2 YYEEEE. Trimming took 1 base from V and 4 from J, leaving 14 bases between them. This CDR3 contains 15 residues. This CDR3 is CASSLMGAGGETQYF. DNA of the CDR3: TGTGCCAGCAGCTTGATGGGGGCTGGGGGAGAGACCCAGTACTTC.

This clone turned up a few times. The chain carries TRBV4-2 and TRBJ2-1; 11 nucleotides align to TRBD2. CDR1 is LGHNA and CDR2 is YNFKEQ in the germline V gene. Trimming cost V 3 bases and J 9 bases; bases outside gene matches: 10. This CDR3 region has 16 residues. DNA for the CDR3: TGTGCCAGCAGCCAGGGGACTAGCGGCCCCCCGAGTGAGCAGTTCTTC. Translation gives CASSQGTSGPPSEQFF.

The rearrangement joins TRBV2 to TRBJ2-5, with 7 positions matching TRBD2. Germline trimming cut 6 bases from V and 4 bases from J; bases unmatched to any gene: 5. The CDR3 spans 13 residues. Germline assignment: CDR1 SNHLY and CDR2 FYNNEI. Here the CDR3 DNA reads TGTGCCAGCAGCTGGACTAGTTCAGAGACCCAGTACTTC. It is translated as CASSWTSSETQYF. Complete variable domain (other parts from reference TRBV2 and TRBJ2-5): EPEVTQTPSHQVTQMGQEVILRCVPISNHLYFYWYRQILGQKVEFLVSFYNNEISEKSEIFDDQFSVERPDGSNFTLKIRSTKLEDSAMYFCASSWTSSETQYFGPGTRLLVL.

This chain uses TRBV27 with TRBJ1-1, with 11 bases identical to TRBD1. Per germline, CDR1 MNHEY and CDR2 SMNVEV (reference sequence). The ends lost 6 bases at V and 4 bases at J; junction bases unmatched: 1. This CDR3 is built from 13 residues. The CDR3, as DNA: TGTGCCAGCAGGGGACAGGGGGTCACTGAAGCTTTCTTT. Its translation: CASRGQGVTEAFF.

This sequence joins TRBV5-1 and TRBJ2-2, with 8 nucleotides matching TRBD1. The CDR3 extends over 15 amino acids. Germline V gene data show CDR1 as SGHRS and CDR2 as YFSETQ. V lost 4 bases to trimming and J lost 3 bases; unmatched junction nucleotides: 5. DNA of the CDR3: TGCGCCAGCAGCCGGACAGGGACCGACACCGGGGAGCTGTTTTTT. This translates into CASSRTGTDTGELFF. Based on the CDR3 plus reference TRBV5-1 and TRBJ2-2, the full variable domain is KAGVTQTPRYLIKTRGQQVTLSCSPISGHRSVSWYQQTPGQGLQFLFEYFSETQRNKGNFPGRFSGRQFSNSRSEMNVSTLELGDSALYLCASSRTGTDTGELFFGEGSRLTVL.

The genes are TRBV5-4 and TRBJ1-2; 8 bases fit TRBD1. With V trimmed by 4 bases and J by 4 bases, 9 bases remained unmatched. Per germline, CDR1 SGHNT and CDR2 YYREEE (reference sequence). This CDR3 is 15 amino acids long. CDR3 coding DNA: TGTGCCAGCAGCACCCGACAGGGGAGGATCTATGGCTACACCTTC. Amino acids: CASSTRQGRIYGYTF.

This clone was detected only once. The V and J genes are TRBV27 and TRBJ1-5; D unclear. Per germline, CDR1 MNHEY and CDR2 SMNVEV (reference sequence). The CDR3 loop spans 13 amino acids. Between the trimmed V and J ends, which lost 4 bases and 3 bases, there was a span of 7 bases. The CDR3 nucleotides are TGTGCCAGCAGTTCGGGATTCAATCAGCCCCAGCATTTT. Its translation: CASSSGFNQPQHF.

The CDR3 DNA is TGCGCCAGCAGGAAAAATCTAGCGGCCCAAGAGACCCAGTACTTC. Its protein is CASRKNLAAQETQYF. V usage is TRBV5-1 and J usage is TRBJ2-5; TRBD2 matches at 7 bases. CDR3 length: 15 residues. Germline CDR1 SGHRS, CDR2 YFSETQ. V lost 5 bases to trimming and J lost 1 base; unmatched junction nucleotides: 8.

V and J are TRBV7-9 and TRBJ2-5; D is possibly TRBD2 (6 bases). This CDR3 spans 19 amino acids. The germline V and J ends were trimmed by 4 bases and 7 bases, with 31 bases remaining between them. Germline lookup yields CDR1 SEHNR and CDR2 FQNEAQ (reference sequence). The CDR3 region is CASSSSNPEIWEVRRTQYF. CDR3 DNA: TGTGCCAGCAGCTCTTCAAACCCCGAGATCTGGGAGGTACGGAGGACCCAGTACTTC.

This clone has more than one count but fewer than ten. The genes are TRBV6-5 and TRBJ1-1; TRBD1 matches at 7 bases. Germline CDR1 reads MNHEY; CDR2 reads SVGAGI. The V gene end was trimmed by 6 bases and the J gene end by 1 base; junction bases not matched to a gene: 5. The CDR3 extends over 14 amino acids. CDR3 coding DNA: TGTGCCAGCAGCCTCCGGGACAGGAACACTGAAGCTTTCTTT. Translating it yields CASSLRDRNTEAFF.

This chain links TRBV9 with TRBJ1-2, with a weak D call TRBD1 (6 bases). The CDR3 length is 14 residues. In germline, CDR1 is SGDLS, CDR2 YYNGEE. The V gene lost 3 bases and the J gene lost 8 bases, with 17 bases spanning the gap. CDR3 nucleotides: TGTGCCAGCAGCGACCTACAGGGCGTGGGAGGCTACACCTTC. Its translation is CASSDLQGVGGYTF.

The chain carries TRBV5-6 and TRBJ1-1, with D maybe TRBD1 (6 bases). CDR1 SGHDT and CDR2 YYEEEE come from the germline V gene. Trimming stripped 0 bases from V and 0 bases from J, with 15 bases between. The CDR3 sequence is 17 residues long. The CDR3 region has the DNA TGTGCCAGCAGCTTGGACAGGGACGTTTGGGTGAACACTGAAGCTTTCTTT. It specifies CASSLDRDVWVNTEAFF. Combining the CDR3 with reference TRBV5-6 and TRBJ1-1 gives the whole variable domain DAGVTQSPTHLIKTRGQQVTLRCSPKSGHDTVSWYQQALGQGPQFIFQYYEEEERQRGNFPDRFSGHQFPNYSSELNVNALLLGDSALYLCASSLDRDVWVNTEAFFGQGTRLTVV.

The chain links TRBV5-1 to TRBJ2-4, with TRBD2 as a possible D gene (5 bases). The ends were cut back, 6 bases at V and 0 bases at J, with 10 bases in the middle. The germline V gene has CDR1 SGHRS and CDR2 YFSETQ. The CDR3 loop spans 14 amino acids. CDR3 DNA sequence: TGCGCCAGCACGGACGCGGGAGCCAAAAACATTCAGTACTTC. Encoded protein: CASTDAGAKNIQYF.

V gene TRBV6-4 combines with J gene TRBJ2-2; 10 positions match TRBD1. With 5 bases clipped from V and 7 bases from J, the junction kept 10 bases outside the gene matches. Germline V CDR1 and CDR2: MRHNA, SNTAGT. The length of the CDR3 is 16 residues. The CDR3 coding sequence is TGTGCCAGCAGTCTCAACCCGGGACAGGGGATCGGGGAGCTGTTTTTT. Its protein product is CASSLNPGQGIGELFF.

The chain recombines TRBV7-3 with TRBJ2-3, with D tentatively TRBD1 (5 bases). The V end was cut by 4 bases, the J end by 1 base, with 9 bases between. The CDR3 has 14 residues. Germline CDR1 and CDR2: SGHTA and FQGTGA. CDR3 sequence (DNA): TGTGCCAGCAGCTCCCTAGGGGGCACAGATACGCAGTATTTT. This codes for CASSSLGGTDTQYF.

The CDR3 DNA reads TGTGCCAGCAGCTCAGGGGCCACAGATACGCAGTATTTT. It is translated as CASSSGATDTQYF. The chain joins TRBV7-9 to TRBJ2-3, with a tentative D call TRBD1 (6 bases). In germline, CDR1 is SEHNR, CDR2 FQNEAQ (reference sequence). The V end lost 4 bases, the J end lost 2 bases, and 7 bases lay between the germline ends. There are 13 residues in the CDR3. Full variable domain (remainder filled in from reference TRBV7-9 and TRBJ2-3): DTGVSQNPRHKITKRGQNVTFRCDPISEHNRLYWYRQTLGQGPEFLTYFQNEAQLEKSRLLSDRFSAERPKGSFSTLEIQRTEQGDSAMYLCASSSGATDTQYFGPGTRLTVL.

The chain combines TRBV10-3 with TRBJ1-1; a weak D match, TRBD1 (6 bases). Deletions cut 2 bases from V and 0 bases from J, with 19 bases between. This CDR3 comprises 18 residues. Germline values: CDR1 ENHRY, CDR2 SYGVKD. The DNA of the CDR3 is TGTGCCATCAGTGAGACCCCCTCGGGGGGCGGCATGAACACTGAAGCTTTCTTT. It translates to CAISETPSGGGMNTEAFF.

In this sample, this clone turned up a few times. The gene calls are TRBV6-5 and TRBJ1-1; 7 bases fit TRBD1. Looked up from germline, CDR1 is MNHEY and CDR2 is SVGAGI. The trim removed 3 bases at V and 4 bases at J, leaving 2 bases unmatched. The CDR3 runs 13 residues. In nucleotides, the CDR3 is TGTGCCAGCAGTTATCAGGGGGGCACTGAAGCTTTCTTT. This sequence encodes CASSYQGGTEAFF.

This clone came up once. The chain recombines TRBV5-6 with TRBJ2-5; no definite D call. The length of the CDR3 is 12 residues. The V gene's germline CDR1 is SGHDT and CDR2 YYEEEE. Trimming cost V 4 bases and J 5 bases, with 9 bases left between them. The CDR3 sequence is CASSPADETQYF. The CDR3 coding sequence is TGTGCCAGCAGCCCGGCGGATGAGACCCAGTACTTC. Full variable domain (remainder filled in from reference TRBV5-6 and TRBJ2-5): DAGVTQSPTHLIKTRGQQVTLRCSPKSGHDTVSWYQQALGQGPQFIFQYYEEEERQRGNFPDRFSGHQFPNYSSELNVNALLLGDSALYLCASSPADETQYFGPGTRLLVL.

V is TRBV7-8 and J is TRBJ2-3, with 12 bases aligning to TRBD2. Looked up from germline, CDR1 is SGHVS and CDR2 is FQNEAQ. The CDR3 is made up of 22 amino acids. With V trimmed by 5 bases and J by 0 bases, 21 bases remained unmatched. CDR3 region: CASSPYRVLGLAGLRSTDTQYF. The CDR3 nucleotides are TGTGCCAGCAGCCCATACAGGGTTCTCGGACTAGCGGGACTCAGAAGCACAGATACGCAGTATTTT. Filled out from reference TRBV7-8 and TRBJ2-3, the complete variable domain reads GAGVSQSPRYKVAKRGQDVALRCDPISGHVSLFWYQQALGQGPEFLTYFQNEAQLDKSGLPSDRFFAERPEGSVSTLKIQRTQQEDSAVYLCASSPYRVLGLAGLRSTDTQYFGPGTRLTVL.

J is TRBJ2-3 and V is TRBV11-3; D is undetermined. The CDR3 loop spans 14 amino acids. Germline assignment: CDR1 SGHNT and CDR2 YENEEA. V lost 2 bases and J lost 3, with 9 bases in between. In DNA, the CDR3 is TGTGCCAGCAGCTTATCTCGCCTAACAGATACGCAGTATTTT. Protein sequence: CASSLSRLTDTQYF.

CDR3 DNA: TGTGCCAGCAGTGAAGCGCTCGCGAATCAGCCCCAGCATTTT. It translates to CASSEALANQPQHF. V gene TRBV2 combines with J gene TRBJ1-5; no reliable D call. This CDR3 region has 14 residues. Trimming shortened V by 0 bases and J by 4 bases, and 7 bases separated the two germline ends. Germline V gene data show CDR1 as SNHLY and CDR2 as FYNNEI.

The chain joins TRBV7-2 to TRBJ2-3; 9 bases are shared with TRBD2. From germline, CDR1 is SGHTA and CDR2 FQGNSA. Unmatched junction bases numbered 3, after V lost 5 bases and J lost 0 bases. The CDR3 consists of 15 residues. This chain's CDR3 is CASSLLAGSTDTQYF. The CDR3, as DNA: TGTGCCAGCAGCCTCCTAGCGGGGAGCACAGATACGCAGTATTTT.

The chain couples TRBV7-9 to TRBJ1-1, with TRBD1 matching 8 bases. V trimming: 5 bases; J trimming: 7 bases; junction bases outside the gene matches: 6. In germline, CDR1 is SEHNR, CDR2 FQNEAQ (reference sequence). The CDR3 has 13 residues. The CDR3 DNA is TGTGCCAGCAGCCCTGTCGACAGGGGTGAAGCTTTCTTT. Amino acid sequence: CASSPVDRGEAFF.